A single T cell receptor beta chain is shown here with its context. Its antigen is unknown. V gave up 3 bases and J gave up 4 bases, with 24 bases separating them. CDR1 and CDR2 (germline): MNHEY, SMNVEV (reference sequence). The CDR3 consists of 18 residues. The data belong to a study of T cell responses to AZD1222 COVID-19 vaccine. Study overall: Some second doses came at about 4 weeks and others at about 12 weeks; these were pooled.

TCRdb's table, derived via immunoSEQ multiplex PCR, lists solely in-frame clones and lacks some. Counted here are 150,000 to 200,000 clones, 90% occurring once; the ten biggest clones make up 2.5% to 3%. The study, taken as a whole, reports: Nearly half of spike-specific TCRs reportedly go after variant regions that carry no mutations.

Specimen: peripheral blood, collected on day 0 of AZD1222 vaccination. The J gene is TRBJ1-1, the V gene TRBV27; D may be TRBD1 (5 bases). This clonotype was obtained from an adult in good health. The CDR3 DNA reads TGTGCCAGCAGTTTCAGTTCGAGGGTGTGGGCGCAGGGCACTGAAGCTTTCTTT. Protein: CASSFSSRVWAQGTEAFF.